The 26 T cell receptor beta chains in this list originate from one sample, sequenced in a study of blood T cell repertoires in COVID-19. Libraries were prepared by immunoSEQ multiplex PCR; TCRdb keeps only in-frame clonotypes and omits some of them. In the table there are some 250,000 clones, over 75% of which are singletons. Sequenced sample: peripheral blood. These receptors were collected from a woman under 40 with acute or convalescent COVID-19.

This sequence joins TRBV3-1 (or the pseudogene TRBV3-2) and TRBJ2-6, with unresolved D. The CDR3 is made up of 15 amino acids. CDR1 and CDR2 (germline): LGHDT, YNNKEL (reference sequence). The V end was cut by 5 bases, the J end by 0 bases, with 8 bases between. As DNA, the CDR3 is TGTGCCAGCAGCTCGCCCGGCTCTGGGGCCAACGTCCTGACTTTC. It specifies CASSSPGSGANVLTF.

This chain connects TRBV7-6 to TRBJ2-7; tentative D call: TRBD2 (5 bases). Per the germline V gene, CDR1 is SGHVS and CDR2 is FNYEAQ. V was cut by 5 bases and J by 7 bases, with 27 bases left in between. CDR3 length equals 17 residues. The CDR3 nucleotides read TGTGCCAGCAGCGCCCAAGCTACCGGGCCTTCTTCGGGAGAGCAGTACTTC. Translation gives CASSAQATGPSSGEQYF.

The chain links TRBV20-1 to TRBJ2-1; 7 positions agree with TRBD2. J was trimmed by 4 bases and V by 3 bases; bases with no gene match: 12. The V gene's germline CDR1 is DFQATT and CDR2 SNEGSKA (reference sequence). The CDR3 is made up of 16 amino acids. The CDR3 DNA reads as TGCAGTGCTAGTCGGCGGGAGACTTTAATGTACAATGAGCAGTTCTTC. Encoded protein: CSASRRETLMYNEQFF.

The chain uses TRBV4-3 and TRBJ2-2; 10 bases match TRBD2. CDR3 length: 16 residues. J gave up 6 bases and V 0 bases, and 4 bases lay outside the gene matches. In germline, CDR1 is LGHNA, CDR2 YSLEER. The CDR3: CASSQDLAGAPGELFF. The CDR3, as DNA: TGCGCCAGCAGCCAAGATCTAGCGGGAGCCCCCGGGGAGCTGTTTTTT.

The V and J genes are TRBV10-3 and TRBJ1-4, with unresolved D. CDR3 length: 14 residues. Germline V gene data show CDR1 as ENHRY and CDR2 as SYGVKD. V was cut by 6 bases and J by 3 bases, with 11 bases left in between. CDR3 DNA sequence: TGTGCCATCAGAGACCTAGGAGCTAATGAAAAACTGTTTTTT. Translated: CAIRDLGANEKLFF.

CDR3 sequence (DNA): TGTGCCAGCAGATTTAGACGGACAGGCGTACCCACAGATACGCAGTATTTT. Protein: CASRFRRTGVPTDTQYF. The chain combines TRBV5-8 with TRBJ2-3, with 7 bases aligning to TRBD1. In germline, CDR1 is SGHTS, CDR2 YDEGEE. The junction had 14 bases not matched to a gene; V was cut back by 5 bases and J by 2 bases. The CDR3 runs to 17 residues. Full variable domain (rest looked up from reference TRBV5-8 and TRBJ2-3): EAGVTQSPTHLIKTRGQQATLRCSPISGHTSVYWYQQALGLGLQFLLWYDEGEERNRGNFPPRFSGRQFPNYSSELNVNALELEDSALYLCASRFRRTGVPTDTQYFGPGTRLTVL.

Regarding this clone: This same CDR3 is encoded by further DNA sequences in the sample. The chain's CDR3 is CASSQLTGVGTEAFF. The DNA of the CDR3 is TGTGCCAGCAGCCAACTAACAGGGGTGGGGACTGAAGCTTTCTTT. The chain employs TRBV14 and TRBJ1-1; the match to TRBD1 covers 7 bases. The junction had 8 bases not matched to a gene; V was cut back by 2 bases and J by 5 bases. Germline CDR1 and CDR2: SGHDN and FVKESK. This CDR3 region has 15 residues.

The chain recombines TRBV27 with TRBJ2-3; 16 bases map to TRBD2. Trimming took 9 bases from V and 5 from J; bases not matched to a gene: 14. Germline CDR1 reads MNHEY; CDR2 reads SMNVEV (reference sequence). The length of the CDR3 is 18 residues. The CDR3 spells CARGTSGRAGPGGDTQYF. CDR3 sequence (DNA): TGTGCCAGAGGGACTAGCGGGAGGGCCGGACCCGGAGGAGATACGCAGTATTTT.

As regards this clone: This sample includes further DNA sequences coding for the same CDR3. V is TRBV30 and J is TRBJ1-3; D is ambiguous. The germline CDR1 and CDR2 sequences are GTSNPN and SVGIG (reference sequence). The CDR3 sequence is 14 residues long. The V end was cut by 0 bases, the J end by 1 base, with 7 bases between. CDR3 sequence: CAWSVRGSGNTIYF. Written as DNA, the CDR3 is TGTGCCTGGAGTGTACGAGGGTCTGGAAACACCATATATTTT.

The CDR3: CASTKPGTGGDYGYTF. DNA of the CDR3: TGTGCCAGCACCAAGCCCGGGACAGGAGGCGACTATGGCTACACCTTC. V gene TRBV5-8 combines with J gene TRBJ1-2; TRBD1 agrees at 8 bases. The germline CDR1 and CDR2 sequences are SGHTS and YDEGEE. V gave up 6 bases and J gave up 3 bases; unmatched junction bases: 13. The CDR3 extends over 16 amino acids. Looking up the rest from reference TRBV5-8 and TRBJ1-2 gives the full variable domain: EAGVTQSPTHLIKTRGQQATLRCSPISGHTSVYWYQQALGLGLQFLLWYDEGEERNRGNFPPRFSGRQFPNYSSELNVNALELEDSALYLCASTKPGTGGDYGYTFGSGTRLTVV.

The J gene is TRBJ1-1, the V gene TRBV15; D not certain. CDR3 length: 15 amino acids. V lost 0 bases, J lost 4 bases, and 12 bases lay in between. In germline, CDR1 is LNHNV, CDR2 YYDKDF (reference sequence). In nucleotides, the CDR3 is TGTGCCACCAGCAGAGACGAAGGAGAGAGCACTGAAGCTTTCTTT. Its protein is CATSRDEGESTEAFF.

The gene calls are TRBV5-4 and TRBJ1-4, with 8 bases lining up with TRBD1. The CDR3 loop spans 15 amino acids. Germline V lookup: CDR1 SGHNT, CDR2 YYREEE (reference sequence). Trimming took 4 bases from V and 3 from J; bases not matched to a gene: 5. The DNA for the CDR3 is TGTGCCAGCAGCCAGAAACAGGGGGCTAATGAAAAACTGTTTTTT. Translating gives CASSQKQGANEKLFF. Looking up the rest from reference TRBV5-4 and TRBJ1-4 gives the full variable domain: ETGVTQSPTHLIKTRGQQVTLRCSSQSGHNTVSWYQQALGQGPQFIFQYYREEENGRGNFPPRFSGLQFPNYSSELNVNALELDDSALYLCASSQKQGANEKLFFGSGTQLSVL.

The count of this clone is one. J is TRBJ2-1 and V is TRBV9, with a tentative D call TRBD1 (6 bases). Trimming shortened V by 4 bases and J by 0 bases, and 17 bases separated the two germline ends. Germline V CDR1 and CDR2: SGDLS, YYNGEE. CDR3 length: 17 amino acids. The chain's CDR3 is CASSPLQGLSSYNEQFF. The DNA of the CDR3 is TGTGCCAGCAGCCCACTGCAGGGGCTGAGCTCCTACAATGAGCAGTTCTTC. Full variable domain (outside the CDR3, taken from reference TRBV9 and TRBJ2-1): DSGVTQTPKHLITATGQRVTLRCSPRSGDLSVYWYQQSLDQGLQFLIQYYNGEERAKGNILERFSAQQFPDLHSELNLSSLELGDSALYFCASSPLQGLSSYNEQFFGPGTRLTVL.

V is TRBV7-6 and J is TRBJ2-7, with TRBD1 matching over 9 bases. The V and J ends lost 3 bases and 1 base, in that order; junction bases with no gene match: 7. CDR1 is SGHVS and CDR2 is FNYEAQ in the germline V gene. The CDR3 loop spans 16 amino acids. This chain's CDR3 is CASSFGTGGPSYEQYF. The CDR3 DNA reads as TGTGCCAGCAGCTTTGGTACAGGGGGCCCGTCCTACGAGCAGTACTTC.

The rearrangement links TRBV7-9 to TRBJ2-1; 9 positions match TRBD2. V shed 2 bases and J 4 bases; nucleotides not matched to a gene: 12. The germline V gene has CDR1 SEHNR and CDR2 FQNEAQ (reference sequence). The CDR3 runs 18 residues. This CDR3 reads CASSLRRLAGYAYNEQFF. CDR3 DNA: TGTGCCAGCAGCTTAAGGAGGCTAGCGGGATACGCGTACAATGAGCAGTTCTTC.

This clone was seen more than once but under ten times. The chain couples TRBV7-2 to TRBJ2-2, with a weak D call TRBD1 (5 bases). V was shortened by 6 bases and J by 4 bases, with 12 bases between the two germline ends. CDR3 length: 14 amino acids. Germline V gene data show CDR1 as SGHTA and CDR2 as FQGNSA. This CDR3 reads CASRARASTGELFF. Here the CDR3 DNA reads TGTGCCAGCAGGGCCAGGGCGAGCACCGGGGAGCTGTTTTTT.

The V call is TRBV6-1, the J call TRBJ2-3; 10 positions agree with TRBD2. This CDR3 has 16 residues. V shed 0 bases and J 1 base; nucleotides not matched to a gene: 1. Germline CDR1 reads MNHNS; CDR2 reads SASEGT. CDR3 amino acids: CASSEASGRGTDTQYF. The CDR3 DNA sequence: TGTGCCAGCAGTGAAGCGAGCGGGAGGGGCACAGATACGCAGTATTTT.

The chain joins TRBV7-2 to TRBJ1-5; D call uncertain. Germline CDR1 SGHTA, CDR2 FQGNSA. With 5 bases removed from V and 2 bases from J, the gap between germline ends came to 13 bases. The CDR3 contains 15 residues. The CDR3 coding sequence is TGTGCCAGCAGCCCCATTATCCTAGGCAATCAGCCCCAGCATTTT. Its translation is CASSPIILGNQPQHF.

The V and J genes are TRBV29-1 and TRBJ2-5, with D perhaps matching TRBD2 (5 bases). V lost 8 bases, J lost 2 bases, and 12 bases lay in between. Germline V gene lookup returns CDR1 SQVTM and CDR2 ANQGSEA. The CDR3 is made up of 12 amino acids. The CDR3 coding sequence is TGCAGCTATACCGGGAATCAAGAGACCCAGTACTTC. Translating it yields CSYTGNQETQYF.

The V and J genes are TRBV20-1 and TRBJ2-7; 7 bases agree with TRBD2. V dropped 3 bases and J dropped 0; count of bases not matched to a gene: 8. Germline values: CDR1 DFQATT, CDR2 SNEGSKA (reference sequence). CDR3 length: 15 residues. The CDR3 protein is CSASPLAGRSYEQYF. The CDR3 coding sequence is TGCAGTGCTAGTCCCTTAGCGGGTCGCTCCTACGAGCAGTACTTC.

The CDR3 loop is CASSSPRAGLTEAFF. CDR3 nucleotide sequence: TGTGCCAGCAGTTCTCCAAGGGCGGGATTAACTGAAGCTTTCTTT. This chain uses TRBV27 with TRBJ1-1; no reliable D call. CDR3 length: 15 amino acids. The germline gives CDR1 MNHEY, CDR2 SMNVEV (reference sequence). The ends were cut back, 4 bases at V and 5 bases at J, with 17 bases in the middle.

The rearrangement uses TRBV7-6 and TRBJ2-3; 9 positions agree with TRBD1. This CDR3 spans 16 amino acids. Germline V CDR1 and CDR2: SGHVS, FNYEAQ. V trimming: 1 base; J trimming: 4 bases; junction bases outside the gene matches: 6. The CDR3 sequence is CASSLEGTGRADTQYF. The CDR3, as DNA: TGTGCCAGCAGCTTAGAAGGGACAGGGCGGGCAGATACGCAGTATTTT. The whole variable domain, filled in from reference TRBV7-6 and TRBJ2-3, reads GAGVSQSPRYKVTKRGQDVALRCDPISGHVSLYWYRQALGQGPEFLTYFNYEAQQDKSGLPNDRFSAERPEGSISTLTIQRTEQRDSAMYRCASSLEGTGRADTQYFGPGTRLTVL.

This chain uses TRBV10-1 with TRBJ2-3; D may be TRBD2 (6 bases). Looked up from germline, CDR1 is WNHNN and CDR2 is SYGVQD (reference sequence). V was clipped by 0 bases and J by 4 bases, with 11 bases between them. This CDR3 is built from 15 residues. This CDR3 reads CASSESGGMADTQYF. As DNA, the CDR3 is TGCGCCAGCAGTGAGTCGGGCGGGATGGCAGATACGCAGTATTTT.

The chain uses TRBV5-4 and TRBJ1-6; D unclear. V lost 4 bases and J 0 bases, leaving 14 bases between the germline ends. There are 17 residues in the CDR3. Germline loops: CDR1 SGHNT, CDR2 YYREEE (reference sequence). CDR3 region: CASSMGESSSYNSPLHF. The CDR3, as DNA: TGTGCCAGCAGCATGGGAGAGTCTAGCTCCTATAATTCACCCCTCCACTTT.

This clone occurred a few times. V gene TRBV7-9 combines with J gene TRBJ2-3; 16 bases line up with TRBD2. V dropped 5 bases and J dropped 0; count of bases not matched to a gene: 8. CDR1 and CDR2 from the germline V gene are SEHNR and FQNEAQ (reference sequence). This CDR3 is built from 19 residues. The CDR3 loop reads CASSGGLAGGPTSTDTQYF. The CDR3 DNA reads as TGTGCCAGCAGCGGGGGACTAGCGGGAGGGCCGACTAGCACAGATACGCAGTATTTT.

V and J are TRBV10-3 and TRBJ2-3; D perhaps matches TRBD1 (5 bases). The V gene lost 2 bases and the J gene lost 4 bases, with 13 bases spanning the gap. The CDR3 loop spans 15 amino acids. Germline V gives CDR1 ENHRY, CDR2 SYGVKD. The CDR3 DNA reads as TGTGCCATCAGTGAGAACCCCAGGGATCCAGATACGCAGTATTTT. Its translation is CAISENPRDPDTQYF.